The 21 T cell receptor beta chains below were found in one sample sequenced in a study of T cell responses to AZD1222 COVID-19 vaccine. Some clones are missing from TCRdb's copy, which holds only in-frame ones; the method was immunoSEQ multiplex PCR. The sample lists more than 65,000 clones; 80% to 90% were seen once. Sequencing used peripheral blood, obtained 28 days after the second AZD1222 dose. The source is an adult who received the AZD1222 COVID-19 vaccine.

This chain links TRBV5-4 with TRBJ2-7, with D possibly being TRBD2 (5 bases). Germline V gene sequence: CDR1 SGHNT, CDR2 YYREEE (reference sequence). CDR3 size: 15 residues. Deletions cut 4 bases from V and 3 bases from J, with 17 bases between. The CDR3 loop is CASSPEIGLGYEQYF. CDR3 bases: TGTGCCAGCAGCCCGGAGATCGGACTCGGCTACGAGCAGTACTTC.

The chain recombines TRBV7-2 with TRBJ1-2, with 7 bases that match TRBD1. The CDR3 spans 13 residues. J lost 2 bases, V lost 6 bases, and 3 bases had no gene match. Germline CDR1 SGHTA, CDR2 FQGNSA. The chain's CDR3 is CASSETGNYGYTF. The DNA of the CDR3 is TGTGCCAGCAGTGAGACAGGGAACTATGGCTACACCTTC.

The CDR3 coding sequence is TGCGCCAGCAGCCGAGGGACTAGCGGGAACACAGATACGCAGTATTTT. The encoded protein is CASSRGTSGNTDTQYF. This sequence joins TRBV4-3 and TRBJ2-3, with 13 bases identical to TRBD2. From germline, CDR1 is LGHNA and CDR2 YSLEER. Trimming took 4 bases from V and 2 from J; bases not matched to a gene: 3. The CDR3 runs 16 residues.

In its sample, this clone was seen once. This chain joins TRBV9 and TRBJ1-4; unclear D gene. This CDR3 is built from 15 residues. Germline assignment: CDR1 SGDLS and CDR2 YYNGEE. Trimming left V 0 bases short and J 7 bases short, with 13 bases between. The CDR3 sequence: CASSVAWGSGEKLFF. CDR3 DNA sequence: TGTGCCAGCAGCGTAGCATGGGGTTCAGGTGAAAAACTGTTTTTT.

The rearrangement joins TRBV30 to TRBJ1-5, with D possibly TRBD1 on 5 matching bases. Germline V CDR1 and CDR2: GTSNPN, SVGIG (reference sequence). The CDR3 length is 13 residues. Deletions cut 5 bases from V and 3 bases from J, with 11 bases between. Written as DNA, the CDR3 is TGTGCCTGGGGGGGAGGGTACAATCAGCCCCAGCATTTT. Its protein is CAWGGGYNQPQHF.

The chain has TRBV10-3 and TRBJ1-6, with no clear D. Trimming pared 3 bases from V and 5 bases from J, leaving 5 bases between. CDR1 ENHRY and CDR2 SYGVKD come from the germline V gene. The CDR3 contains 13 residues. DNA for the CDR3: TGTGCCATCAGTGATAGGAATAATTCACCCCTCCACTTT. This codes for CAISDRNNSPLHF.

V gene TRBV30 combines with J gene TRBJ2-7, with 8 bases lining up with TRBD1. The length of the CDR3 is 14 residues. Germline V gives CDR1 GTSNPN, CDR2 SVGIG (reference sequence). Losses at the gene ends were 1 base for V and 0 bases for J; bases not matched to a gene: 2. DNA for the CDR3: TGTGCCTGGAGTGACAGGGGGTTCTCCTACGAGCAGTACTTC. Translating it yields CAWSDRGFSYEQYF.

This chain uses TRBV19 with TRBJ1-1, with no clear D. Per the germline V gene, CDR1 is LNHDA and CDR2 is SQIVND (reference sequence). The CDR3 sequence is 13 residues long. V was clipped by 3 bases and J by 1 base, with 6 bases between them. This chain's CDR3 is CASSIYGNTEAFF. CDR3 DNA sequence: TGTGCCAGTAGTATTTATGGGAACACTGAAGCTTTCTTT.

The rearrangement links TRBV24-1 to TRBJ2-7, with D hard to call. The V gene's germline CDR1 is KGHDR and CDR2 SFDVKD. V was pared by 5 bases and J by 0 bases, with 16 bases between. This CDR3 comprises 16 residues. The CDR3 sequence: CATSGKTEAGSYEQYF. CDR3 nucleotides: TGTGCCACCAGTGGCAAGACCGAAGCTGGCTCCTACGAGCAGTACTTC.

CDR3 DNA: TGTGCCAGCAGTTTATTGGACAGGAATTCACCCCTCCACTTT. Protein: CASSLLDRNSPLHF. The chain joins TRBV28 to TRBJ1-6; the match to TRBD1 covers 7 bases. V gave up 1 base and J gave up 7 bases; unmatched junction bases: 1. This CDR3 region has 14 residues. Germline V gene sequence: CDR1 MDHEN, CDR2 SYDVKM.

This clone was counted once. CDR3 bases: TGTGCCAGTAGTGTGACAGGGAACACTGAAGCTTTCTTT. It codes for CASSVTGNTEAFF. This chain joins TRBV19 and TRBJ1-1, with a possible D match to TRBD1 (6 bases). The CDR3 runs 13 residues. Trimming pared 5 bases from V and 1 base from J, leaving 8 bases between. Germline V lookup: CDR1 LNHDA, CDR2 SQIVND (reference sequence).

This chain uses TRBV6-2 or TRBV6-3 with TRBJ2-7; maybe TRBD1 (6 bases). V shed 2 bases and J shed 4 bases, with 12 bases lying between them. CDR3 length: 14 residues. Germline CDR1 is MNHEY and CDR2 is SVGEGT. CDR3 sequence (DNA): TGTGCCAGCAGTTACAAAGGCAGGGGATACGAGCAGTACTTC. This encodes CASSYKGRGYEQYF.

In this sample, this clone turned up once. V usage is TRBV6-5 and J usage is TRBJ2-7; D is perhaps TRBD1 (6 bases). V was shortened by 0 bases and J by 2 bases, with 11 bases between the two germline ends. Germline loops: CDR1 MNHEY, CDR2 SVGAGI. The CDR3 is made up of 15 amino acids. The CDR3 nucleotides are TGTGCCAGCAGTTACTCGACTCCAGGGGCCTACGAGCAGTACTTC. The encoded protein is CASSYSTPGAYEQYF.

This chain joins TRBV28 and TRBJ2-5, with D hard to call. Trimming took off 6 bases at V and 5 bases at J, with 7 bases between the two ends. CDR1 is MDHEN and CDR2 is SYDVKM in the germline V gene. The CDR3 has 11 residues. CDR3 DNA: TGTGCCAGCAGCCCTCGGGAGACCCAGTACTTC. Translation: CASSPRETQYF.

V is TRBV28 and J is TRBJ1-2, with D maybe TRBD1 (6 bases). The CDR3 totals 17 residues. V lost 5 bases and J 1 base, leaving 20 bases between the germline ends. CDR1 and CDR2 from the germline V gene are MDHEN and SYDVKM. The DNA for the CDR3 is TGTGCCAGCAGTCTGGGGGGGGCAGGGCGGCTTAACTATGGCTACACCTTC. Protein: CASSLGGAGRLNYGYTF.

The chain links TRBV6-1 to TRBJ1-2; D is possibly TRBD1 (5 bases). Looked up from germline, CDR1 is MNHNS and CDR2 is SASEGT. The CDR3 extends over 18 amino acids. V was trimmed by 1 base and J by 4 bases, leaving 22 bases between them. CDR3: CASSEEGQVGGLGYGYTF. In DNA, the CDR3 is TGTGCCAGCAGTGAAGAGGGGCAGGTGGGGGGATTAGGCTATGGCTACACCTTC.

The V and J genes are TRBV6-5 and TRBJ2-7; D unclear. Deletions cut 7 bases from V and 0 bases from J, with 13 bases between. This CDR3 spans 14 amino acids. Germline V CDR1 and CDR2: MNHEY, SVGAGI. The chain's CDR3 is CASNEDRSSYEQYF. CDR3 coding DNA: TGTGCCAGCAACGAAGACCGAAGCTCCTACGAGCAGTACTTC.

The gene calls are TRBV13 and TRBJ2-1, with D perhaps TRBD1 or TRBD2 (5 bases each). Germline V CDR1 and CDR2: PRHDT, FYEKMQ (reference sequence). V lost 3 bases and J lost 7, with 7 bases in between. This CDR3 region has 12 residues. The CDR3 spells CASSFGANEQFF. The DNA for the CDR3 is TGTGCCAGCAGCTTCGGGGCTAATGAGCAGTTCTTC.

To note about this clone: Other DNA sequences in the same sample also yield this CDR3. The V gene is TRBV18, the J gene TRBJ1-1; no clear D. Germline loops: CDR1 KGHSH, CDR2 LQKENI. V was pared by 2 bases and J by 0 bases, with 7 bases between. This CDR3 comprises 14 residues. The CDR3 region has the DNA TGTGCCAGCTCACCAAGGTTGCTGAACACTGAAGCTTTCTTT. This translates into CASSPRLLNTEAFF. Looking up the rest from reference TRBV18 and TRBJ1-1 gives the full variable domain: NAGVMQNPRHLVRRRGQEARLRCSPMKGHSHVYWYRQLPEEGLKFMVYLQKENIIDESGMPKERFSAEFPKEGPSILRIQQVVRGDSAAYFCASSPRLLNTEAFFGQGTRLTVV.

The V call is TRBV27, the J call TRBJ2-3, with TRBD2 matching 7 bases. The CDR3 extends over 15 amino acids. The ends lost 6 bases at V and 2 bases at J; junction bases unmatched: 8. CDR1 MNHEY and CDR2 SMNVEV come from the germline V gene (reference sequence). CDR3 sequence: CASSLSGLLTDTQYF. The CDR3 DNA reads as TGTGCCAGCAGCCTCTCGGGACTACTCACAGATACGCAGTATTTT.

This chain uses TRBV7-2 with TRBJ2-2, with a weak D call TRBD1 (5 bases). CDR3 length: 14 amino acids. V was clipped by 0 bases and J by 7 bases, with 9 bases between them. CDR1 is SGHTA, CDR2 FQGNSA, per germline. The CDR3 region is CASSLAGDHGELFF. DNA of the CDR3: TGTGCCAGCAGCTTAGCAGGGGATCACGGGGAGCTGTTTTTT.